Sequencing of this T cell receptor (beta chain) was carried out in a study of cytomegalovirus exposure and HLA in healthy donors. Study conclusions and caveats: Cytomegalovirus association was assigned to some 160 TCR beta chains. Reports credit the classifier with highly specific, highly sensitive diagnosis of cytomegalovirus status.

With 0 bases clipped from V and 9 bases from J, the junction kept 8 bases outside the gene matches. Per the germline V gene, CDR1 is SGHRS and CDR2 is YFSETQ. The CDR3 loop spans 17 amino acids. Measured with immunoSEQ multiplex PCR; TCRdb has only the in-frame clones, and not every one. The data hold about 160,000 clones, with 90% to 97% observed a single time. In the case of this clone: Its specificity is not known.

The specimen was PBMCs. The genes are TRBV5-1 and TRBJ1-6; TRBD1 agrees at 11 bases. This sequence originates from a woman aged 18-35 years in good health and CMV-seronegative. The CDR3 nucleotides are TGCGCCAGCAGCTTGGCCCCTCCGGGACAGGGGGTTTCACCCCTCCACTTT. Translated: CASSLAPPGQGVSPLHF.